One and the same sample provided the 21 T cell receptor beta chains below, sequenced in a study of cytomegalovirus exposure and HLA in healthy donors (dated by TCRdb to about 2017). Receptor amplification or capture employed the immunoSEQ multiplex PCR assay. For the multiplex PCR, a mixture combining 60 forward primers for TCR Vbeta segments and 13 reverse primers for TCR Jbeta segments was used. This is the immuneACCESS table as TCRdb keeps it, with only in-frame sequences that have V and J called. A part of the clones is gone; compared with another copy, unresolved V genes explain less than half, and the rest is unexplained. Counted in this sample were some 180,000 clones; roughly 79% of them appeared once. Around 3% of the sample is held by the ten biggest clonotypes. Sequenced input: PBMCs. The receptors derive from a male donor in good health and CMV-seronegative.

This chain links TRBV7-2 with TRBJ2-1, with D possibly TRBD1 on 5 matching bases. Germline V lookup: CDR1 SGHTA, CDR2 FQGNSA. CDR3 length: 14 residues. The V gene lost 5 bases and the J gene lost 6 bases, with 14 bases spanning the gap. The CDR3 DNA reads TGTGCCAGCAGCCCGGTTGGGGCCTCCAATGAGCAGTTCTTC. This sequence encodes CASSPVGASNEQFF.

The CDR3 loop reads CASSLRGTGEGVLVNSPLHF. CDR3 coding DNA: TGTGCCAGCAGTTTACGTGGGACAGGGGAAGGAGTACTAGTAAATTCACCCCTCCACTTT. V and J are TRBV27 and TRBJ1-6; the match to TRBD1 covers 10 bases. The CDR3 extends over 20 amino acids. Trimming removed 2 bases from V and 7 bases from J; junction bases left unmatched: 17. Looked up from germline, CDR1 is MNHEY and CDR2 is SMNVEV (reference sequence).

In regard to this clone: At one end, the junction sequence differs from germline, possibly due to a read error. The chain recombines TRBV7-9 with TRBJ1-5, with 11 bases that match TRBD1. Germline V gives CDR1 SEHNR, CDR2 FQNEAQ (reference sequence). The CDR3 contains 15 residues. The CDR3 spells CSSIPGQGAGQPQHF. For the CDR3, the DNA is TGTTCCAGCATCCCAGGACAGGGGGCAGGTCAGCCCCAGCATTTT. Based on the CDR3 plus reference TRBV7-9 and TRBJ1-5, the full variable domain is DTGVSQNPRHKITKRGQNVTFRCDPISEHNRLYWYRQTLGQGPEFLTYFQNEAQLEKSRLLSDRFSAERPKGSFSTLEIQRTEQGDSAMYLCSSIPGQGAGQPQHFGDGTRLSIL.

This chain links TRBV9 with TRBJ1-2; TRBD1 might be the D (5 bases). CDR1 is SGDLS and CDR2 is YYNGEE in the germline V gene. The CDR3 covers 12 residues. Trimming removed 4 bases at V and 7 bases at J, with 11 bases between. DNA for the CDR3: TGTGCCAGCAGCCAGGGAATAGGTGGCTACACCTTC. It specifies CASSQGIGGYTF.

This chain joins TRBV6-6 and TRBJ1-1; the D gene is possibly TRBD1 (5 bases). Between the trimmed V and J ends, which lost 7 bases and 0 bases, there was a span of 18 bases. The CDR3 covers 16 residues. The germline gives CDR1 MNHNY, CDR2 SVGAGI (reference sequence). In nucleotides, the CDR3 is TGTGCCAGCATCCCCCAGGAAGGGGTCATGAACACTGAAGCTTTCTTT. This translates into CASIPQEGVMNTEAFF.

This clone was picked up a small number of times. The chain recombines TRBV29-1 with TRBJ1-5; a weak D match, TRBD1 (5 bases). Looked up from germline, CDR1 is SQVTM and CDR2 is ANQGSEA. The germline V and J ends were trimmed by 4 bases and 5 bases, with 12 bases remaining between them. The CDR3 is made up of 13 amino acids. The CDR3 loop is CSVVAGGDQPQHF. As DNA, the CDR3 is TGCAGCGTTGTAGCAGGAGGGGATCAGCCCCAGCATTTT.

This chain connects TRBV25-1 to TRBJ1-1; TRBD1 matches 7 bases. CDR3 length equals 14 residues. The trim removed 4 bases at V and 4 bases at J, leaving 6 bases unmatched. Germline V gives CDR1 MGHDK, CDR2 SYGVNS. CDR3 residues: CASSVGTALTEAFF. DNA for the CDR3: TGTGCCAGCAGTGTCGGGACAGCGCTCACTGAAGCTTTCTTT.

The sample holds a few counts of this clone. This chain links TRBV7-9 with TRBJ2-1; 7 nucleotides line up with TRBD2. Germline assignment: CDR1 SEHNR and CDR2 FQNEAQ (reference sequence). This CDR3 region has 15 residues. The J segment lost 3 bases and the V segment lost 6 bases, leaving 8 bases of the junction unmatched. The CDR3 protein is CASSRARGYYNEQFF. In DNA, the CDR3 is TGTGCCAGCAGTAGGGCGCGGGGGTACTACAATGAGCAGTTCTTC. Using reference TRBV7-9 and TRBJ2-1 for the parts outside the CDR3, the full variable domain is DTGVSQNPRHKITKRGQNVTFRCDPISEHNRLYWYRQTLGQGPEFLTYFQNEAQLEKSRLLSDRFSAERPKGSFSTLEIQRTEQGDSAMYLCASSRARGYYNEQFFGPGTRLTVL.

The V call is TRBV9, the J call TRBJ2-7; D is possibly TRBD2 (5 bases). V dropped 0 bases and J dropped 6 bases, with 22 bases sitting between them. The CDR3 is made up of 17 amino acids. The germline CDR1 and CDR2 sequences are SGDLS and YYNGEE. The CDR3 is CASSVATVVASQSEQYF. Written as DNA, the CDR3 is TGTGCCAGCAGCGTAGCTACCGTGGTGGCTAGCCAGAGCGAGCAGTACTTC.

The CDR3, as DNA: TGCGCCAGCAGCCAGAATTACAGGGAAGACTCCTTTAGCAATCAGCCCCAGCATTTT. Its protein is CASSQNYREDSFSNQPQHF. V usage is TRBV4-3 and J usage is TRBJ1-5, with a weak D call TRBD1 (6 bases). Per the germline V gene, CDR1 is LGHNA and CDR2 is YSLEER. The germline V and J ends were trimmed by 3 bases and 0 bases, with 21 bases remaining between them. The CDR3 is 19 amino acids.

V usage is TRBV19 and J usage is TRBJ1-1; 7 positions agree with TRBD1. V lost 2 bases and J lost 1; bases outside the gene matches: 4. This CDR3 has 15 residues. Germline CDR1 and CDR2: LNHDA and SQIVND (reference sequence). The DNA of the CDR3 is TGTGCCAGTAGTATATGGGACAGATCGAACACTGAAGCTTTCTTT. Protein: CASSIWDRSNTEAFF.

This sequence joins TRBV7-6 and TRBJ2-1; TRBD2 matches at 10 bases. The CDR3 is 16 amino acids. Germline loops: CDR1 SGHVS, CDR2 FNYEAQ. The V segment lost 0 bases and the J segment 7 bases; nucleotides outside the gene matches: 6. The CDR3 DNA sequence: TGTGCCAGCAGCTTAGCGAGGCTAGCGGGGGAGAATGAGCAGTTCTTC. Translated, it gives CASSLARLAGENEQFF.

The V and J genes are TRBV10-1 and TRBJ2-3; D may be TRBD1 (6 bases). Germline loops: CDR1 WNHNN, CDR2 SYGVQD (reference sequence). The length of the CDR3 is 16 residues. V lost 4 bases, J lost 4 bases, and 18 bases lay in between. CDR3 sequence: CASSVRAGDRPDTQYF. CDR3 bases: TGCGCCAGCAGTGTAAGGGCAGGGGATAGACCAGATACGCAGTATTTT.

This sequence joins TRBV23-1 and TRBJ2-1; 12 bases match TRBD2. TRBV23-1 is labeled an ORF, and its function is uncertain. J was trimmed by 10 bases and V by 2 bases; bases with no gene match: 9. The CDR3 has 16 residues. CDR3 loop: CASSQDLGLAGREQFF. DNA for the CDR3: TGCGCCAGCAGTCAAGATTTAGGACTAGCGGGAAGAGAGCAGTTCTTC.

This chain joins TRBV7-3 and TRBJ2-1; tentative D call: TRBD2 (6 bases). V dropped 0 bases and J dropped 10 bases, with 22 bases sitting between them. The CDR3 length is 17 residues. Looked up from germline, CDR1 is SGHTA and CDR2 is FQGTGA. The CDR3 nucleotides are TGTGCCAGCAGCTTAACGAACCGGGACTCCAAAGGAGGGGAGCAGTTCTTC. Amino acid sequence: CASSLTNRDSKGGEQFF.

This sequence joins TRBV29-1 and TRBJ1-1, with D tentatively TRBD1 (5 bases). Germline V CDR1 and CDR2: SQVTM, ANQGSEA. Trimming shortened V by 6 bases and J by 1 base, and 12 bases separated the two germline ends. The CDR3 runs to 13 residues. CDR3 DNA sequence: TGCAGCGTCAACCGCCAGGGGAACACTGAAGCTTTCTTT. The encoded protein is CSVNRQGNTEAFF. The whole variable domain, remainder taken from reference TRBV29-1 and TRBJ1-1, is SAVISQKPSRDICQRGTSLTIQCQVDSQVTMMFWYRQQPGQSLTLIATANQGSEATYESGFVIDKFPISRPNLTFSTLTVSNMSPEDSSIYLCSVNRQGNTEAFFGQGTRLTVV.

The rearrangement links TRBV4-1 to TRBJ1-4, with 9 nucleotides matching TRBD1. V trimming: 3 bases; J trimming: 5 bases; junction bases outside the gene matches: 10. The germline V gene has CDR1 MGHRA and CDR2 YSYEKL. The CDR3 is 17 amino acids. The CDR3 protein is CASSHGQGLGPNEKLFF. DNA of the CDR3: TGCGCCAGCAGCCATGGACAGGGGTTGGGGCCGAATGAAAAACTGTTTTTT.

CDR3 coding DNA: TGCGCCAGCAGTCCAAAAGGGACTAGCGGGAGAGAGGCGGCCAAAAACATTCAGTACTTC. This translates into CASSPKGTSGREAAKNIQYF. V is TRBV23-1 and J is TRBJ2-4; 14 bases line up with TRBD2. TRBV23-1 is sorted into the ORF group, with uncertain function. There are 20 residues in the CDR3. After removal of 4 bases from V and 1 base from J, the junction contained 12 bases not matched to a gene.

J is TRBJ1-4 and V is TRBV10-3; a weak D match, TRBD1 (6 bases). CDR1 is ENHRY, CDR2 SYGVKD, per germline. V dropped 5 bases and J dropped 0 bases, with 13 bases sitting between them. The CDR3 length is 16 residues. The CDR3 DNA is TGTGCCATCAGTACCGACAGGCCCGCAACTAATGAAAAACTGTTTTTT. Protein: CAISTDRPATNEKLFF.

This clone has a handful of counts. This sample includes further DNA sequences coding for the same CDR3. The chain joins TRBV9 to TRBJ2-3, with TRBD2 matching 7 bases. The CDR3 is 15 amino acids. V was pared by 0 bases and J by 6 bases, with 7 bases of the junction left unmatched. CDR1 is SGDLS and CDR2 is YYNGEE in the germline V gene. The CDR3 here is CASSVAGTKADTQYF. CDR3 in DNA: TGTGCCAGCAGCGTAGCGGGGACTAAGGCGGATACGCAGTATTTT.

This rearrangement joins TRBV9 to TRBJ1-3, with 9 bases lining up with TRBD1. This CDR3 is 15 amino acids long. With 4 bases clipped from V and 0 bases from J, the junction kept 2 bases outside the gene matches. Germline CDR1 is SGDLS and CDR2 is YYNGEE. CDR3 sequence (DNA): TGTGCCAGCAGCCCGACAGGGGGCTCTGGAAACACCATATATTTT. Protein product: CASSPTGGSGNTIYF.